The sequence of this T cell receptor beta chain was determined in a study of T-cell memory formation after mild COVID-19. Findings and limits, study-wide: There was no confirmation that second-wave clones peaking on day 37 were SARS-CoV-2 specific. Day 15 to 85 contracting clones showed balanced CD4/CD8; day 15 to 37 expanders favored CD4+.

This CDR3 has 15 amino acids. The germline gives CDR1 SGDLS, CDR2 YYNGEE. V shed 4 bases, J shed 5 bases, and the junction held 9 bases outside the gene matches. TCR alpha and TCR beta cDNA libraries carrying sample barcodes and UMIs were produced by 5'RACE using constant-segment primers. Using its own MiXCR run on the 5' RACE reads, TCRdb lists one record per CDR3 protein. Of 250,000 to 300,000 distinct CDR3 sequences listed, roughly 16% are singletons. About this clonotype itself: Its antigen is undetermined.

Material: PBMCs or a T cell subset sorted from them (not recorded which). The chain employs TRBV9 and TRBJ2-5, with TRBD2 matching over 9 bases. The TCR was taken from a man between 18 and 35 years old who had mild COVID-19 (a few samples of this study predate the infection). Cell type and time point are not known. The chain's CDR3 is CASSRFGLAGETQYF. In DNA form, the CDR3 reads TGTGCCAGCAGCAGGTTCGGGCTAGCGGGGGAGACCCAGTACTTC.